This T cell receptor (beta chain) was obtained from a study of vaccination and CD4 T cells after COVID-19. Study-wide background: Investigators drew the post-COVID samples a median roughly 98 days after diagnosis, with a range of 35 to 161. Stimuli were overlapping spike peptide pools of SARS-CoV-2 and three common cold coronaviruses (HCoV-NL63, HCoV-OC43, HCoV-229E). Study-level findings and limits: Post-vaccination reactive clonotypes (median roughly 36) did not differ significantly from post-infection (around 23).

This clonotype was counted only a few times. Its specificity is unknown. Cultured CD4+ T-cell DNA underwent Oncomine TCR Beta short-read sequencing. Investigators isolated genomic DNA from cultured CD4+ T cells. MiXCR was run by TCRdb on the PCR reads, yielding one entry per CDR3 protein. The sample contains about 7,000 distinct CDR3 sequences, 30% to 45% of which appear only once. Unmatched junction bases numbered 8, after V lost 2 bases and J lost 2 bases. The CDR3 has 16 residues. Germline V lookup: CDR1 SGHAT, CDR2 FQNNGV. As for treatment: approximately nine-day PBMC culture with coronavirus spike peptide pools or control peptides (ViraFEST assay). Unexposed donor CD4+ T cells predated the COVID-19 pandemic, collected 2011-2018.

This receptor was obtained from a human donor in good health. This rearrangement joins TRBV11-2 to TRBJ1-1, with 7 bases aligning to TRBD1. The sample comprised CD4+ T cells from blood, cultured in vitro. CDR3: CASSLPVGQVNTEAFF. The CDR3 DNA reads as TGTGCCAGCAGCTTACCGGTCGGACAGGTCAACACTGAAGCTTTCTTT.